One T cell receptor (beta chain) is described in this entry. Its antigen is as yet unknown. Trimming stripped 3 bases from V and 3 bases from J, with 20 bases between. Germline loops: CDR1 SQVTM, CDR2 ANQGSEA. The length of the CDR3 is 16 residues. The sample comes from a study of CD8 T cells in Susac syndrome. After extraction with the RNeasy kit, 0.5 to 1 ug of the RNA was reverse transcribed using random hexamers. TCRdb processed the immunoSEQ multiplex PCR reads anew with MiXCR; each CDR3 protein has one entry. The sample carries approximately 87,000 distinct CDR3 sequences, roughly 96% recorded once. The study, taken as a whole, reports: The authors found roughly 16 Susac-specific public clones in total CD8+ repertoires and roughly five in CD8+ TEMRA repertoires.

This chain uses TRBV29-1 with TRBJ1-2; tentatively, D is TRBD1 (6 bases). This clonotype was obtained from a human donor with Susac syndrome. The specimen was CD8+ T cells from PBMCs. In DNA form, the CDR3 reads TGCAGCGTTGAGGTCCGGGGGGCGCGTAGTTACTATGGCTACACCTTC. This codes for CSVEVRGARSYYGYTF. The entire variable domain, with the rest obtained from reference TRBV29-1 and TRBJ1-2, is as follows: SAVISQKPSRDICQRGTSLTIQCQVDSQVTMMFWYRQQPGQSLTLIATANQGSEATYESGFVIDKFPISRPNLTFSTLTVSNMSPEDSSIYLCSVEVRGARSYYGYTFGSGTRLTVV.